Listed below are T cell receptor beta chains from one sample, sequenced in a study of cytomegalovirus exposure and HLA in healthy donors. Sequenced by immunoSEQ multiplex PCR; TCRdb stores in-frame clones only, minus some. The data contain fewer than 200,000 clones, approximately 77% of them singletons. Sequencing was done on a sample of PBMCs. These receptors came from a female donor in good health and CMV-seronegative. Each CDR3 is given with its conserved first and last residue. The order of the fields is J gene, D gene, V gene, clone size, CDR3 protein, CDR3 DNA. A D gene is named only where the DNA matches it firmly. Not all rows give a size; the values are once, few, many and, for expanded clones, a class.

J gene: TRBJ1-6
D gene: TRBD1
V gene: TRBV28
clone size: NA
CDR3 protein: CASRSPDRGNSPLHF
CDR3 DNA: TGTGCCAGCCGCTCCCCGGACAGGGGAAATTCACCCCTCCACTTT

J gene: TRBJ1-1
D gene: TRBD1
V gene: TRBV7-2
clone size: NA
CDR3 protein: CASSLAGQINTEAFF
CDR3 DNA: TGTGCCAGCAGCTTAGCGGGACAGATAAACACTGAAGCTTTCTTT

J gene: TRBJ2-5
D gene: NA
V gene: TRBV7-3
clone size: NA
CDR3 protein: CASSLSPTVQETQYF
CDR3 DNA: TGTGCCAGCAGCTTAAGTCCGACAGTCCAAGAGACCCAGTACTTC

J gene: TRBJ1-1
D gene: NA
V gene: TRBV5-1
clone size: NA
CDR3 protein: CASSVGGVQGTEAFF
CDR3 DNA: TGCGCCAGCAGCGTGGGGGGGGTCCAGGGCACTGAAGCTTTCTTT

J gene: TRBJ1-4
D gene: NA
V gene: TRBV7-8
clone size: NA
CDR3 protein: CASSGVGGEKLFF
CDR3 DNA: TGTGCCAGCAGCGGGGTGGGGGGTGAAAAACTGTTTTTT

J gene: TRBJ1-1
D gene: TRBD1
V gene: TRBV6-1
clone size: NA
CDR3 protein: CASGQGYTEAFF
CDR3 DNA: TGTGCCAGCGGACAGGGTTACACTGAAGCTTTCTTT

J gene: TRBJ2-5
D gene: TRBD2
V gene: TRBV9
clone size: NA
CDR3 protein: CASSPRISGRGETQYF
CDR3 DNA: TGTGCCAGCAGCCCGAGGATTAGCGGGAGGGGAGAGACCCAGTACTTC

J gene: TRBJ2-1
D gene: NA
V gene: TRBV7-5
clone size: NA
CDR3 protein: CARSKLAGINNEQFF
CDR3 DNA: TGTGCCAGAAGCAAACTAGCGGGGATTAACAATGAGCAGTTCTTC

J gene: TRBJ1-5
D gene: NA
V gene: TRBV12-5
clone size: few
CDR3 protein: CASARGANQPQHF
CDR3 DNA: TGTGCTAGTGCCCGGGGGGCGAATCAGCCCCAGCATTTT

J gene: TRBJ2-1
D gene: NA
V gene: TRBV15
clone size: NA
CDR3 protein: CATSREGPSSYNEQFF
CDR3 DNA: TGTGCCACCAGCAGAGAGGGCCCGAGCTCCTACAATGAGCAGTTCTTC

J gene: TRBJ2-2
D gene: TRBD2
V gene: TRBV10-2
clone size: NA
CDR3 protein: CASRGANPGLAGGVPGELFF
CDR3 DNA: TGCGCCAGCAGGGGGGCTAATCCGGGACTAGCGGGAGGAGTTCCCGGGGAGCTGTTTTTT

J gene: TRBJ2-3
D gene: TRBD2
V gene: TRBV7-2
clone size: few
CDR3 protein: CASSAPLAGSTDTQYF
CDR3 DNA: TGTGCCAGCAGCGCCCCACTAGCGGGAAGCACAGATACGCAGTATTTT

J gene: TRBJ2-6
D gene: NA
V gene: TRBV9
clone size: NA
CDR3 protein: CASSVGRPTGAGANVLTF
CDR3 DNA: TGTGCCAGCAGCGTAGGTAGGCCCACAGGAGCTGGGGCCAACGTCCTGACTTTC

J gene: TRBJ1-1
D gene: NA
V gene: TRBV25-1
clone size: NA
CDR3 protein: CASSQGLNTEAFF
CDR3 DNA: TGTGCCAGCAGTCAGGGATTGAACACTGAAGCTTTCTTT

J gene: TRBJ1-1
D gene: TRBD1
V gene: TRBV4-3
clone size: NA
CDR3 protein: CASSQDPGTGRVEAFF
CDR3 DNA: TGCGCCAGCAGCCAAGATCCCGGGACAGGGAGAGTTGAAGCTTTCTTT

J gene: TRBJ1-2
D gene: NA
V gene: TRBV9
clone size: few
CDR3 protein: CASGSYGGYTF
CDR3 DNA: TGTGCCAGCGGGAGTTATGGTGGCTACACCTTC

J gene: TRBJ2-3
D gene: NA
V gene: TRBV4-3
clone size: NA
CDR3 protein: CASSRVEGDTQYF
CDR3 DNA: TGCGCCAGCAGCCGGGTAGAGGGAGATACGCAGTATTTT

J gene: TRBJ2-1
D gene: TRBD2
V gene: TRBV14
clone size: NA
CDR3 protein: CASSQDKRGPAYNEQFF
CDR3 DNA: TGTGCCAGCAGCCAAGATAAGCGGGGGCCCGCCTACAATGAGCAGTTCTTC

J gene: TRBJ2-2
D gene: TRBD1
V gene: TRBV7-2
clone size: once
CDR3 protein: CASRRDSPTGELFF
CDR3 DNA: TGTGCCAGCAGAAGGGACAGCCCCACCGGGGAGCTGTTTTTT

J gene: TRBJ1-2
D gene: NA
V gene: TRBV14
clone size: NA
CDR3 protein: CASSPTFSGGYTF
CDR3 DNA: TGTGCCAGCAGCCCTACGTTTTCGGGAGGCTACACCTTC

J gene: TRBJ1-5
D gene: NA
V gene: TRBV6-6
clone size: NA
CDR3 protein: CASSFQGGDSNQPQHF
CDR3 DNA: TGTGCCAGCAGTTTCCAGGGAGGGGATAGCAATCAGCCCCAGCATTTT

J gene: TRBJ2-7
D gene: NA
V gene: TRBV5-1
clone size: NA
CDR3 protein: CASSSRTVSYEQYF
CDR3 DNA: TGCGCCAGCAGCTCCCGGACAGTCTCCTACGAGCAGTACTTC

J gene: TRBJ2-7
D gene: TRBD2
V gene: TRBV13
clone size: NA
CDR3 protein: CASSRGLAATGEQYF
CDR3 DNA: TGTGCCAGCAGCCGCGGACTAGCGGCGACCGGCGAGCAGTACTTC

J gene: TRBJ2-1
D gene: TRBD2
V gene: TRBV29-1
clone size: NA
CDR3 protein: CSVDGLAGQYNEQFF
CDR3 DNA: TGCAGCGTTGACGGGCTAGCGGGCCAGTACAATGAGCAGTTCTTC

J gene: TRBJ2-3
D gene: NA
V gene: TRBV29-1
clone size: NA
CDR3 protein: CSVESQGHTDTQYF
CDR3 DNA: TGCAGCGTTGAGTCGCAGGGACACACAGATACGCAGTATTTT

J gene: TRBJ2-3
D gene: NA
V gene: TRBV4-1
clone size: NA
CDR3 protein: CASSQGWSVNTQYF
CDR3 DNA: TGCGCCAGCAGCCAAGGCTGGAGCGTAAATACGCAGTATTTT

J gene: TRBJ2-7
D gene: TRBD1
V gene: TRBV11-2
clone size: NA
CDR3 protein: CASSPGQRSYEQYF
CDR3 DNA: TGTGCCAGCAGCCCGGGACAGCGATCCTACGAGCAGTACTTC

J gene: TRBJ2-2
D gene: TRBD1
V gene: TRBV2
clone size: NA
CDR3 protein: CASRPGQGVTNTGELFF
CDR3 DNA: TGTGCCAGCAGACCCGGACAGGGGGTTACGAACACCGGGGAGCTGTTTTTT

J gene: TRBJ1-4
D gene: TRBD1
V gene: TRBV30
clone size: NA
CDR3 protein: CAWSAGQAGNEKLFF
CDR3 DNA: TGTGCCTGGAGCGCGGGACAGGCTGGTAATGAAAAACTGTTTTTT

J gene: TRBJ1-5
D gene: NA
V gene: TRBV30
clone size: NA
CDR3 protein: CAWEQSYSNQPQHF
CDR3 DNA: TGTGCCTGGGAACAGAGCTATAGCAATCAGCCCCAGCATTTT

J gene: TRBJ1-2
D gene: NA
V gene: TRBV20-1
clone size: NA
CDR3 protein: CTVEGGDTF
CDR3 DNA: TGCACCGTTGAGGGGGGGGACACCTTC

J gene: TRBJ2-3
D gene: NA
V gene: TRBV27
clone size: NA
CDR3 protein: CASSSYREFTDTQYF
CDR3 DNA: TGTGCCAGCAGTTCCTACAGGGAATTCACAGATACGCAGTATTTT

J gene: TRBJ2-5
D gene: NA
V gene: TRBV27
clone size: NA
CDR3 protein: CASSMTGLGGETQYF
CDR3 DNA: TGTGCCAGCAGTATGACAGGATTGGGTGGAGAGACCCAGTACTTC

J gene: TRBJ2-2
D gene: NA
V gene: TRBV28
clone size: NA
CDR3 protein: CATFGFPTDTGELFF
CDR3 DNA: TGTGCCACCTTTGGGTTCCCAACGGACACTGGGGAGCTGTTTTTT

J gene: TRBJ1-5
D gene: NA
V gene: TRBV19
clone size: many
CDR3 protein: CASKEGAGGRPQHF
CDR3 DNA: TGTGCCAGTAAAGAAGGTGCCGGGGGTCGGCCCCAGCATTTT

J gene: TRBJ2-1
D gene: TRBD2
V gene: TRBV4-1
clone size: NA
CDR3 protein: CASSQERTSNLEQFF
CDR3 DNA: TGCGCCAGCAGCCAAGAACGGACTAGTAATCTGGAGCAGTTCTTC

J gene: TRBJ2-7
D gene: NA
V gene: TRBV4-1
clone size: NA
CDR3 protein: CASSQVGGAVSSYEQYF
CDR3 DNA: TGCGCCAGCAGCCAAGTAGGGGGGGCTGTTAGCTCCTACGAGCAGTACTTC

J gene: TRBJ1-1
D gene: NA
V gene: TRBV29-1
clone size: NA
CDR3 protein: CSVGGGSEAFF
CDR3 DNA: TGCAGCGTTGGTGGGGGGAGTGAAGCTTTCTTT

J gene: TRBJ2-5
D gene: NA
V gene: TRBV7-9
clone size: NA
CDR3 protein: CASSLSGVQETQYF
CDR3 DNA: TGTGCCAGCAGCCTCTCCGGGGTCCAAGAGACCCAGTACTTC